The clone carrying this T cell receptor (beta chain) has just a few counts. Assay: immunoSEQ multiplex PCR; the TCRdb copy retains only in-frame clones and omits some. The sample has over 60,000 clones, roughly 87% seen once; the top ten hold under 3%. This sample stems from a study of T cell changes during pregnancy in multiple sclerosis. Unmatched junction bases numbered 12, after V lost 8 bases and J lost 6 bases. This CDR3 comprises 15 residues. Germline CDR1 and CDR2: LNHDA and SQIVND (reference sequence). Sequenced here: peripheral blood, sampled in the first trimester of pregnancy. This chain uses TRBV19 with TRBJ1-1, with 10 bases aligning to TRBD1. The source of this sequence is a female donor with multiple sclerosis, enrolled in a pregnancy study. As DNA, the CDR3 is TGTGCCAGTCAGTTTGGGGACAGGGGTAGGCCTGAAGCTTTCTTT. It specifies CASQFGDRGRPEAFF.